There are a few counts of the clone carrying this T cell receptor beta chain. Antigen unknown. This entry is derived from a study of CD8 T cells in ankylosing spondylitis. Study results and limitations: There was a TCR beta motif, made of roughly eight highly homologous variants, that appeared characteristic of ankylosing spondylitis blood. Disease-linked clones reportedly showed significant enrichment in matched ankylosing spondylitis synovial fluid.

TCRdb independently ran MiXCR on the 5' RACE reads; one entry per CDR3 protein. The repertoire holds more than 100,000 distinct CDR3 sequences, with 15% to 20% as singletons. The CDR3 contains 14 residues. Germline lookup yields CDR1 SNHLY and CDR2 FYNNEI. The J segment lost 1 base and the V segment lost 8 bases, leaving 3 bases of the junction unmatched. Sequences were obtained from blood, either unsorted or a sorted T cell fraction (not recorded which). The V call is TRBV2, the J call TRBJ2-2; 8 bases map to TRBD1. The origin of this receptor is a male donor with ankylosing spondylitis. The CDR3 is CASWDRKNTGELFF. For the CDR3, the DNA is TGTGCCAGCTGGGACAGGAAGAACACCGGGGAGCTGTTTTTT.